This paragraph covers one T cell receptor (beta chain) sequence. What it recognizes is unknown. Trimming cost V 2 bases and J 3 bases; bases outside gene matches: 2. CDR1 and CDR2 from the germline V gene are SGHAT and FQNNGV. CDR3 size: 15 residues. This record belongs to a study of T cell responses to AZD1222 COVID-19 vaccine. Study-wide points: Regions 160-218 and 743-854 held dominance among vaccine-associated CD4 TCRs, which spanned spike.

The method was immunoSEQ multiplex PCR; TCRdb's version includes in-frame clones alone and lacks a portion of them. The data contain roughly 200,000 clones, approximately 93% of them singletons. The origin of this receptor is an adult who received the AZD1222 COVID-19 vaccine. V is TRBV11-2 and J is TRBJ2-1; 9 bases match TRBD2. The source material was peripheral blood, sampled 28 days after the second AZD1222 dose. For the CDR3, the DNA is TGTGCCAGCAGCTTACGGCGGGAGGGCTACAATGAGCAGTTCTTC. Its protein product is CASSLRREGYNEQFF. Combining the CDR3 with reference TRBV11-2 and TRBJ2-1 gives the whole variable domain EAGVAQSPRYKIIEKRQSVAFWCNPISGHATLYWYQQILGQGPKLLIQFQNNGVVDDSQLPKDRFSAERLKGVDSTLKIQPAKLEDSAVYLCASSLRREGYNEQFFGPGTRLTVL.